This T cell receptor delta chain was captured by sequencing in a study of gammadelta T cells in human blood. This CDR3 region has 15 residues. The germline V gene has CDR1 GEAIGNYY and CDR2 EKD. V lost 4 bases and J lost 4; bases outside the gene matches: 8. This clone showed up just a few times. A far larger clone is only one base removed, so a read error is likely. With CATT, TCRdb re-called clones from the RT-PCR reads. The data contain about 1,200 delta-chain clones, roughly 50% of them singletons. The sequenced sample was Vgamma9Vdelta2 gamma-delta T cells from adult blood. The chain has TRDV2 and TRDJ1, with 10 positions matching TRDD3. The TCR was taken from a human donor. CDR3 in DNA: TGTGCCTGTGAGTTACTGGGGGATCGAGGCGATAAACTCATCTTT. Amino acids: CACELLGDRGDKLIF.